Sequencing of this T cell receptor beta chain was carried out in a study of blood T cell repertoires in COVID-19 (dated by TCRdb to 2018 to 2021). As for the study more broadly: Samples covering the acute and convalescent phases of COVID-19 were provided by collaborators in the United States, Italy and Spain. The material from the prospective study consisted of cDNA or gDNA derived from T cells, B-cell-depleted T cells, or PBMCs. The dataset comprised deeply sampled blood TCRbeta repertoires from subjects exposed to, actively infected with, or recovered from COVID-19. The repertoires were released in a freely available public database intended as a resource for research on the immune response to SARS-CoV-2. Samples came from the ongoing ImmuneRACE study (first 160 participants) plus 1,254 subjects from 6 global collaborators. Sample metadata almost always included a de-identified subject ID, COVID-19 status, age in years and sex. Where available, HLA class I and class II types were taken from metadata supplied by the sample provider and were not determined by assay-based typing.

Study-wide findings and limitations: The amount of clinical and demographic metadata varied by source and participant and was provided uncurated.

TCRbeta CDR3 regions were amplified from genomic DNA by means of the immunoSEQ Assay, a bias-controlled multiplex PCR. The authors' pipeline ran thus. The number of nucleated cells in each sample was estimated from the amplification of reference gene primers within the assay. To quantify the absolute abundance of each unique TCRbeta CDR3 rearrangement, sequence reads were collapsed and filtered. For each sample, productive Simpson clonality was calculated as the square root of Simpson's diversity index across productive rearrangements. Imported from immuneACCESS, the table was reduced by TCRdb to in-frame sequences with V and J called. These copies leave out some clones; in studies compared against another copy, an unresolved V gene accounts for under half, and the cause of the remainder is not known. V, J and clone size reflect that table, while D and trimming were determined from the DNA. This sample holds 250,000 or so clones; about nine tenths were observed only once. About 1.4% of the sample is taken by the ten largest.

Turning to this clone: The antigen it binds to is not known. Per-nucleotide qualities are absent, and no much larger clonotype sits a single base away.

Another Seattle source contributed samples from volunteer blood donors who had recovered from COVID-19. Each collaborating institution followed its own protocols to collect whole blood in K2EDTA tubes. For TCRbeta analysis, collaborators shipped samples as frozen whole blood, isolated PBMCs, or DNA extracted from either of those sample types. Sequencing used peripheral blood. This receptor was obtained from a woman aged 40 to 49 who had recovered from COVID-19.

This receptor has the CDR3 CASSLLDYQETQYF. The DNA sequence is given as TGTGCCAGCAGCCTCCTAGATTACCAAGAGACCCAGTACTTC. The chain couples TRBV9 to TRBJ2-5; the D gene is unclear. V drops 4 bases and J drops 0 bases, leaving 10 bases in between. The CDR3 runs 14 amino acids, cysteine and phenylalanine included. Just CDR3 DNA is preserved here, 42 bases in frame from base 1. Per the germline V gene, SGDLS is the CDR1 and YYNGEE is the CDR2.